The sequence of this T cell receptor beta chain was determined in a study of neoadjuvant nivolumab and ipilimumab in lung cancer. Clones were read by immunoSEQ multiplex PCR, and TCRdb kept only the in-frame ones, dropping some. Of about 25,000 clones in the sample, approximately 78% were seen once. CDR1 is KGHSH and CDR2 is LQKENI in the germline V gene. This CDR3 has 17 amino acids. Trimming cost V 0 bases and J 2 bases, with 15 bases left between them. Sequenced here: tumor tissue, sampled after neoadjuvant nivolumab, alone or with ipilimumab, at or shortly before surgery. The sequence came from an adult with non-small cell lung cancer. This chain joins TRBV18 and TRBJ2-3, with D possibly TRBD2 on 5 matching bases. Here the CDR3 reads CASSPPRRTVITDTQYF. DNA of the CDR3: TGTGCCAGCTCACCACCGCGTAGGACTGTGATCACAGATACGCAGTATTTT.